Listed below are T cell receptor beta chains from one sample, sequenced in a study of T cell responses to AZD1222 COVID-19 vaccine. Here immunoSEQ multiplex PCR was the method, and the copy in TCRdb shows in-frame clones only, minus some. Of under 150,000 clones detected, 88% appear once; the ten largest clones hold roughly a sixth. Sequenced here: peripheral blood, sampled on day 0 of MenACWY control vaccination. These receptors were obtained from an adult in good health. The CDR3 runs from the conserved cysteine through the conserved F or W. Fields, in order: clone size, J gene, V gene, D gene, CDR3 DNA, CDR3 protein. The D gene is left open where the match is weak. Size tells how often a clone was seen (once, few, many) or the class of an expanded clone, and some rows leave it out.

size: .; J: TRBJ1-1; V: TRBV5-1; D: .; DNA: TGCGCCAGCAGCCCTTGGACAGCAAGGGGCTCCACTGAAGCTTTCTTT; CDR3: CASSPWTARGSTEAFF
size: .; J: TRBJ1-1; V: TRBV29-1; D: .; DNA: TGCAGCGTTGCGTCGCAGAACACTGAAGCTTTCTTT; CDR3: CSVASQNTEAFF
size: .; J: TRBJ1-2; V: TRBV30; D: .; DNA: TGTGCCTGGAGCCGGCAAGGGCTCGGCTATGGCTACACCTTC; CDR3: CAWSRQGLGYGYTF
size: .; J: TRBJ2-5; V: TRBV3-1/TRBV3-2; D: .; DNA: TGTGCCAGCAGCCAAGATAGCATGAGGGAGACCCAGTACTTC; CDR3: CASSQDSMRETQYF
size: .; J: TRBJ1-4; V: TRBV10-3; D: .; DNA: TGTGCCATCAGTGAAGGATCAACTAATGAAAAACTGTTTTTT; CDR3: CAISEGSTNEKLFF
size: .; J: TRBJ2-1; V: TRBV28; D: TRBD1; DNA: TGTGCCAGCAGTTACAGGGGCTCCTACAATGAGCAGTTCTTC; CDR3: CASSYRGSYNEQFF
size: .; J: TRBJ1-5; V: TRBV4-1; D: .; DNA: TGCGCCAGCAGCCACCAGGGGTGGGGTCAGCCCCAGCATTTT; CDR3: CASSHQGWGQPQHF
size: .; J: TRBJ2-3; V: TRBV7-9; D: .; DNA: TGTGCCAGCAGCTTTGTGACCCCCCCGCAGTATTTT; CDR3: CASSFVTPPQYF
size: .; J: TRBJ2-2; V: TRBV7-8; D: TRBD2; DNA: TGTGCCAGCAGCTTAGGGGATCGGGGGGAAGGCGGGGAGCTGTTTTTT; CDR3: CASSLGDRGEGGELFF
size: .; J: TRBJ1-3; V: TRBV9; D: .; DNA: TGTGCCAGCAGCGTAGAAGGGTCTGGAAACACCATATATTTT; CDR3: CASSVEGSGNTIYF
size: .; J: TRBJ2-7; V: TRBV27; D: TRBD1; DNA: TGTGCCAGCAGTAAGGGGACAGTTCCCACGCATCTCTACGAGCAGTACTTC; CDR3: CASSKGTVPTHLYEQYF
size: .; J: TRBJ1-4; V: TRBV18; D: TRBD1; DNA: TGTGCCAGCTCACGGGACAGTACAAGTGAAAAACTGTTTTTT; CDR3: CASSRDSTSEKLFF
size: .; J: TRBJ1-6; V: TRBV27; D: TRBD1; DNA: TGTGCCAGCGGGAACAGGGGAAATAATTCACCCCTCCACTTT; CDR3: CASGNRGNNSPLHF
size: .; J: TRBJ1-2; V: TRBV3-1/TRBV3-2; D: .; DNA: TGTGCCAGCAGCCAAGGCTTAGACAGACCGGGGGGCTACACCTTC; CDR3: CASSQGLDRPGGYTF
size: .; J: TRBJ2-5; V: TRBV5-1; D: .; DNA: TGCGCCAGCAGCCTTTATTCAGGGCTCGAGACCCAGTACTTC; CDR3: CASSLYSGLETQYF
size: once; J: TRBJ1-5; V: TRBV21-1; D: .; DNA: TGTGCCAGCAGAGTCCACACCCAGCATTTT; CDR3: CASRVHTQHF
size: .; J: TRBJ2-1; V: TRBV29-1; D: .; DNA: TGCAGCGTTGAGATCCGGGTAGCCTACAATGAGCAGTTCTTC; CDR3: CSVEIRVAYNEQFF
size: .; J: TRBJ2-1; V: TRBV2; D: .; DNA: TGTGCCAGCAGTGAAAGTCCCGGACTGGCGGCCGATGAGCAGTTCTTC; CDR3: CASSESPGLAADEQFF